This T cell receptor beta chain is from a study of blood T cell repertoires in COVID-19. Overall study context: Acute and convalescent COVID-19 specimens originated in the United States, Italy and Spain. T cells, B-cell-depleted T cells, or PBMCs supplied cDNA or gDNA.

This CDR3 has 13 amino acids. Trimming took off 6 bases at V and 4 bases at J, with 13 bases between the two ends. Germline V gene sequence: CDR1 SGHDT, CDR2 YYEEEE. The authors' processing: Reference gene primer amplification gave estimated nucleated cell counts. Method: immunoSEQ multiplex PCR; TCRdb's copy keeps in-frame clones and lacks some. V, J and clone size are taken as reported in that table, and D and trimming were inferred from the DNA itself. The sample includes more than 300,000 clones, about 87% of them seen just once. This clonotype originated in a woman between 25 and 40 years old with COVID-19, enrolled during active disease. The V gene is TRBV5-6, the J gene TRBJ1-1, with D unresolved. Specimen: peripheral blood. The CDR3 sequence: CASTIAEGTEAFF. CDR3 nucleotides: TGTGCCAGCACCATAGCGGAGGGCACTGAAGCTTTCTTT.